The 19 T cell receptor beta chains below come from one sample, sequenced in a study of Graves' ophthalmopathy and Graves' hyperthyroidism. Transcripts of RNA were the source for amplifying TCR beta CDR3 regions. First-round RT-PCR with HTBI primers preceded a second-round multiplex PCR. TCRdb passed the multiplex PCR reads through MiXCR, listing each CDR3 protein once. Counted here are 400,000 to 450,000 distinct CDR3 sequences, around 21% occurring once; the ten biggest clones make up under 3%. Sequencing used peripheral blood. Source of these receptors: a woman between 18 and 30 years old with stable Graves' hyperthyroidism.

The genes are TRBV20-1 and TRBJ1-2; D might be TRBD1 (6 bases). The CDR3 contains 13 residues. Germline-derived CDR1 and CDR2 are DFQATT and SNEGSKA (reference sequence). V was shortened by 0 bases and J by 4 bases, with 9 bases between the two germline ends. CDR3 in amino acids: CSARDQDSYGYTF. CDR3 DNA sequence: TGCAGTGCTAGAGATCAGGACAGCTATGGCTACACCTTC.

This clonotype was seen repeatedly, ten times or more. The chain uses TRBV24-1 and TRBJ1-2; D is perhaps TRBD1 (6 bases). V was trimmed by 3 bases and J by 0 bases, leaving 7 bases between them. The CDR3 is made up of 14 amino acids. Looked up from germline, CDR1 is KGHDR and CDR2 is SFDVKD. The CDR3 nucleotides read TGTGCCACCAGTGATAGGACAGCTAACTATGGCTACACCTTC. It is translated as CATSDRTANYGYTF.

The chain combines TRBV10-3 with TRBJ2-7; no clear D gene. From germline, CDR1 is ENHRY and CDR2 SYGVKD. CDR3 length: 13 amino acids. V was cut by 8 bases and J by 7 bases, with 18 bases left in between. CDR3 sequence (DNA): TGTGCCATCTCGGGCGCCGGTAGATCAGAGCAGTACTTC. This codes for CAISGAGRSEQYF.

In its sample, this clonotype was seen once. This could be a read error, since a much larger clone is one nucleotide away. It is likely a read error, because the conserved phenylalanine at the end of the CDR3 is missing. This chain joins TRBV29-1 and TRBJ1-2; D is ambiguous. Germline CDR1 SQVTM, CDR2 ANQGSEA. The CDR3 runs to 12 residues. Trimming removed 2 bases at V and 4 bases at J, with 8 bases between. The CDR3 here is CSVEIQVYGYTV. CDR3 sequence (DNA): TGCAGCGTTGAAATCCAGGTCTATGGCTACACCGTC.

This clonotype was counted only a few times. This may arise from a read error, as a much more abundant clone is one base away. The chain employs TRBV6-5 and TRBJ2-5; TRBD1 aligns across 8 bases. The V gene's germline CDR1 is MNHEY and CDR2 SVGAGI. V was pared by 3 bases and J by 5 bases, with 5 bases of the junction left unmatched. The CDR3 length is 14 residues. DNA for the CDR3: TGTGCCAGCAGTTATCGGACAGGGAGTGAGACCCAGTACTTC. Amino acid sequence: CASSYRTGSETQYF.

This chain uses TRBV6-1 with TRBJ2-5; D may be TRBD1 (6 bases). This CDR3 contains 15 residues. Germline CDR1 and CDR2: MNHNS and SASEGT. V was pared by 3 bases and J by 4 bases, with 15 bases between. As DNA, the CDR3 is TGTGCCAGCAGTGAGTGGGCAGGGGCTGTAGAGACCCAGTACTTC. As protein: CASSEWAGAVETQYF.

This clonotype was observed a single time. A much larger clone differs from this one at a single base, so this may be a read error. The V call is TRBV28, the J call TRBJ1-1; a possible D gene is TRBD1 (5 bases). Germline V gene sequence: CDR1 MDHEN, CDR2 SYDVKM. V shed 7 bases and J shed 7 bases, with 16 bases lying between them. The CDR3 is 13 residues long. CDR3: CASTRGLSIEAFF. In nucleotides, the CDR3 is TGTGCCAGCACCCGGGGACTGAGCATTGAAGCTTTCTTT. The full variable domain, with the rest looked up from reference TRBV28 and TRBJ1-1, is DVKVTQSSRYLVKRTGEKVFLECVQDMDHENMFWYRQDPGLGLRLIYFSYDVKMKEKGDIPEGYSVSREKKERFSLILESASTNQTSMYLCASTRGLSIEAFFGQGTRLTVV.

With respect to this clonotype: An end of the junction does not agree with germline; a read error may underlie this. This chain links TRBV11-2 with TRBJ2-7; D uncertain. CDR3 length: 13 residues. Per the germline V gene, CDR1 is SGHAT and CDR2 is FQNNGV. CDR3 sequence reads: CASSRGRSYDQYF. The CDR3 DNA reads TGTGCCAGCAGCAGAGGACGGTCCTACGATCAGTACTTC.

In its sample, this clonotype was seen a few times. The gene calls are TRBV30 and TRBJ1-5, with D possibly matching TRBD1 (5 bases). The CDR3 is 13 amino acids. Germline assignment: CDR1 GTSNPN and CDR2 SVGIG (reference sequence). V was clipped by 5 bases and J by 3 bases, with 11 bases between them. The CDR3 sequence is CAWAEGYNQPQHF. The CDR3 region has the DNA TGTGCCTGGGCTGAGGGGTACAATCAGCCCCAGCATTTT.

This clonotype was seen ten or more times. The chain has TRBV2 and TRBJ2-7; 7 bases fit TRBD1. This CDR3 has 15 amino acids. Germline V gene data show CDR1 as SNHLY and CDR2 as FYNNEI. With 10 bases clipped from V and 6 bases from J, the junction kept 18 bases outside the gene matches. The CDR3 coding sequence is TGTGCCACCCTTGGAGGCCTGACAGGGTCTGGCGAGCAGTACTTC. This encodes CATLGGLTGSGEQYF.

The chain has TRBV27 and TRBJ2-7; 11 nucleotides match TRBD2. The J segment lost 6 bases and the V segment lost 6 bases, leaving 10 bases of the junction unmatched. From germline, CDR1 is MNHEY and CDR2 SMNVEV (reference sequence). This CDR3 is built from 15 residues. This CDR3 reads CASSPLAGVRSEQYF. The CDR3 nucleotides read TGTGCCAGCAGCCCACTAGCGGGAGTGCGGAGCGAGCAGTACTTC.

Remarks on this clonotype: One junction end disagrees with the germline gene, perhaps due to a read error. The chain recombines TRBV15 with TRBJ1-2, with D hard to call. This CDR3 has 13 amino acids. From germline, CDR1 is LNHNV and CDR2 YYDKDF (reference sequence). CDR3 loop: CATSRDKNYGYTF. The CDR3 DNA follows: TGTGCCACCAGCCGAGACAAGAACTATGGCTACACCTTC.

This clonotype was seen at least ten times. The chain uses TRBV6-5 and TRBJ2-6; D unresolved. The CDR3 spans 16 residues. V was pared by 0 bases and J by 0 bases, with 6 bases between. CDR1 is MNHEY and CDR2 is SVGAGI in the germline V gene. CDR3 protein: CASSYSAASGANVLTF. In DNA, the CDR3 is TGTGCCAGCAGTTACTCGGCAGCCTCTGGGGCCAACGTCCTGACTTTC.

This clonotype was seen ten or more times. V is TRBV7-2 and J is TRBJ2-2; D is ambiguous. The CDR3 has 13 residues. The germline CDR1 and CDR2 sequences are SGHTA and FQGNSA. Trimming took 3 bases from V and 6 from J, leaving 8 bases between them. CDR3 DNA sequence: TGTGCCAGCAGCTTTCCAGCTCCCGGGGAGCTGTTTTTT. Amino acids: CASSFPAPGELFF.

This clonotype showed up just a few times. As the CDR3 is not closed by the conserved phenylalanine or tryptophan, this likely results from a read error. The DNA is omitted, as the CDR3 cannot be located on it reliably, and the CDR3 follows TCRdb's listing. The V gene is TRBV12-3 or TRBV12-4, the J gene TRBJ2-2; the table's TRBD2 call for D was not verified on the DNA. Counting both end residues, the CDR3 totals 16 amino acids. Here the CDR3 reads CASSLGLAVNTGELCL.

This clonotype came up a few times. The rearrangement uses TRBV4-1 and TRBJ2-2; 15 nucleotides line up with TRBD2. Germline V gives CDR1 MGHRA, CDR2 YSYEKL. There are 19 residues in the CDR3. The trim removed 0 bases at V and 4 bases at J, leaving 6 bases unmatched. The CDR3 bases are TGCGCCAGCAGCCAAGATCACGGACTAGCGGGAGGGAGCACCGGGGAGCTGTTTTTT. Protein sequence: CASSQDHGLAGGSTGELFF.

This clonotype was counted only a few times. The chain uses TRBV12-3 or TRBV12-4 and TRBJ2-7; D may be TRBD1 (5 bases). This CDR3 comprises 14 residues. V lost 5 bases and J 3 bases, leaving 14 bases between the germline ends. The CDR3: CASSRDSFYYEQYF. CDR3 in DNA: TGTGCCAGCAGTCGTGACAGCTTCTACTACGAGCAGTACTTC.

This clonotype was counted many times. V gene TRBV12-3 or TRBV12-4 combines with J gene TRBJ1-2; D remains ambiguous. V shed 1 base and J shed 8 bases, with 8 bases lying between them. CDR3 length equals 12 residues. CDR3 sequence: CASSLEEDGYTF. For the CDR3, the DNA is TGTGCCAGCAGTTTAGAGGAGGACGGCTACACCTTC.

At least ten counts were recorded for this clonotype. The J gene is TRBJ2-7, the V gene TRBV20-1, with no clear D. CDR1 is DFQATT, CDR2 SNEGSKA, per germline (reference sequence). V lost 0 bases to trimming and J lost 3 bases, with 6 bases between them. The length of the CDR3 is 12 residues. The CDR3 spells CSARDSGYEQYF. In DNA form, the CDR3 reads TGCAGTGCTAGAGATTCTGGCTACGAGCAGTACTTC.